Sequencing of this TCR beta chain was carried out in a study of shared clonotypes between healthy human individuals. Study-wide background: Contributing individuals were two females and a few males aged 18 to 49. General study results and limits: Naive subsets usually exceeded memory subsets in estimated richness.

At deep level, the assay was performed. TCRdb's table, derived via immunoSEQ multiplex PCR, lists solely in-frame clones and lacks some. The sample includes about 1,900,000 clones, around 96% seen only once; the top ten take roughly 1%. CDR3 size: 10 residues. Looked up from germline, CDR1 is SGHRS and CDR2 is YFSETQ. V was cut by 5 bases and J by 7 bases, with 7 bases left in between. CD8 cells regarded as naive lacked CD45RO, were positively chosen for CCR7, and omitted terminally differentiated effector memory CD45RA+ cells. Caucasian adults living in Nashville, Tennessee, provided all samples. About this clone: Its target is not known.

The chain is built from TRBV5-1 and TRBJ2-7; D is possibly TRBD1 (5 bases). Sequenced: naive CD8+ T cells sorted from blood. This sequence originates from a man between 18 and 35 years old in good health. CDR3 bases: TGCGCCAGCAGAGGGGTAGAGCAGTACTTC. Encoded protein: CASRGVEQYF.